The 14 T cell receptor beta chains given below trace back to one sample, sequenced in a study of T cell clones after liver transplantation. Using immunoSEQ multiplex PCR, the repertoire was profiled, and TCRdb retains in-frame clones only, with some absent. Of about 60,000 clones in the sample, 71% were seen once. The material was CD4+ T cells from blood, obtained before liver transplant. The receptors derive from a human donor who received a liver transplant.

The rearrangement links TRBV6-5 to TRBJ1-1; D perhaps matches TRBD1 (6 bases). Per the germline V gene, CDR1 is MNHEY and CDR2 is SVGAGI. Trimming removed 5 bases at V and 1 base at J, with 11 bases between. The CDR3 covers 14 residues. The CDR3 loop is CASSPDSTNTEAFF. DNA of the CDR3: TGTGCCAGCAGTCCGGACAGCACGAACACTGAAGCTTTCTTT.

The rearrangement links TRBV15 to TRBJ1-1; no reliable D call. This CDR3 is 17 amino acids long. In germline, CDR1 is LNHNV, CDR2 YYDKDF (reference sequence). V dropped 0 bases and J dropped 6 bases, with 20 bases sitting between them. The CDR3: CATSRDRKKRAASEAFF. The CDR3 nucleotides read TGTGCCACCAGCAGAGATAGGAAAAAGCGGGCAGCCTCTGAAGCTTTCTTT.

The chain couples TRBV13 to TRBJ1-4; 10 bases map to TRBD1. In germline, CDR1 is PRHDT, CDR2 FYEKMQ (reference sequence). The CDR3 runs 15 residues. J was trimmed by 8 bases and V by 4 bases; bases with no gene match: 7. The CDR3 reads CASSSRTGGREKLFF. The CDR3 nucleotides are TGTGCCAGCAGCTCCCGGACAGGGGGGAGGGAAAAACTGTTTTTT.

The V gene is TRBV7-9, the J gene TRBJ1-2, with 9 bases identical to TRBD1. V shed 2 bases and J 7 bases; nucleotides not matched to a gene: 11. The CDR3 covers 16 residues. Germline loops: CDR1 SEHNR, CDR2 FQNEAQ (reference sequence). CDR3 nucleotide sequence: TGTGCCAGCAGCTTAATAAGACCGGACAGGGGAGGTGGCTACACCTTC. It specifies CASSLIRPDRGGGYTF.

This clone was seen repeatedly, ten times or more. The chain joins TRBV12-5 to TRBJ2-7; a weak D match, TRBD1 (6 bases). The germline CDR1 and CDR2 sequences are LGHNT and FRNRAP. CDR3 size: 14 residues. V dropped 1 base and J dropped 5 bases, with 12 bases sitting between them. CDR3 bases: TGTGCTAGTGGTTTGGGCTCACACAGGGACGAGCAGTACTTC. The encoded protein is CASGLGSHRDEQYF.

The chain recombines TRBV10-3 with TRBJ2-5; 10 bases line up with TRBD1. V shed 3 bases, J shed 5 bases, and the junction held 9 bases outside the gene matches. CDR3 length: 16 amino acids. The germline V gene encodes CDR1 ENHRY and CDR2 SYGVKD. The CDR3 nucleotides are TGTGCCATCAGTGACTCCAGGGACAGGGGCGGGGAGACCCAGTACTTC. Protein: CAISDSRDRGGETQYF.

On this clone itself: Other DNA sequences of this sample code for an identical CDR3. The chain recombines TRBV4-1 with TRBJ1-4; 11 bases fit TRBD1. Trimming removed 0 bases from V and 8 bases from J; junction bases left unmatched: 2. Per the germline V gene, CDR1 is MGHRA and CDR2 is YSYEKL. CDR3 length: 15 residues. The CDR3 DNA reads TGCGCCAGCAGCCAAGACGGGACAGGGGGAGAAAAACTGTTTTTT. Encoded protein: CASSQDGTGGEKLFF.

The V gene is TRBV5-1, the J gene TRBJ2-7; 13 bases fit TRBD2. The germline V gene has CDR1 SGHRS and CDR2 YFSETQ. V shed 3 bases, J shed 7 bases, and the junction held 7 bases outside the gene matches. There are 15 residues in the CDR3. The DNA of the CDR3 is TGCGCCAGCAGCTCACTAGCGGGGGGGCACAGAGAGCAGTACTTC. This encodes CASSSLAGGHREQYF.

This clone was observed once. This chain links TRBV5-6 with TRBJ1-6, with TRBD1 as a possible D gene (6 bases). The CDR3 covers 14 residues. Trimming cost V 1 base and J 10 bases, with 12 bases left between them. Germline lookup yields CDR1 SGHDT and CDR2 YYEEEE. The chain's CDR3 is CASSLNRERSPLHF. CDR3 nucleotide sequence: TGTGCCAGCAGCTTGAACAGGGAAAGGTCACCCCTCCACTTT.

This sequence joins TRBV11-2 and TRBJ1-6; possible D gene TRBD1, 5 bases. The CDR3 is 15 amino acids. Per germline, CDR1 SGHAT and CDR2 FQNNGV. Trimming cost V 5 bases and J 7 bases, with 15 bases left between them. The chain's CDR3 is CASSPRTPRNSPLHF. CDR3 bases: TGTGCCAGCAGCCCCCGGACACCGCGCAATTCACCCCTCCACTTT.

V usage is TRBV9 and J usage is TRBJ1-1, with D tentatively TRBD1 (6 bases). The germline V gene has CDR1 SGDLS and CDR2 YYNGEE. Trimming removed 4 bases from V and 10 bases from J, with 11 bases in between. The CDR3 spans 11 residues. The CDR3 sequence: CASSLTQGAFF. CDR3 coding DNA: TGTGCCAGCAGCCTGACACAGGGAGCTTTCTTT.

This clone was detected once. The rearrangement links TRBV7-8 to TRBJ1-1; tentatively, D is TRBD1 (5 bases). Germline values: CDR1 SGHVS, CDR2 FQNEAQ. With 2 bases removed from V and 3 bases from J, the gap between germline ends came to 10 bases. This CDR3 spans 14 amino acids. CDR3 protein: CASSLRGGDTEAFF. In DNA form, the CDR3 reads TGTGCCAGCAGCTTAAGGGGCGGAGACACTGAAGCTTTCTTT.

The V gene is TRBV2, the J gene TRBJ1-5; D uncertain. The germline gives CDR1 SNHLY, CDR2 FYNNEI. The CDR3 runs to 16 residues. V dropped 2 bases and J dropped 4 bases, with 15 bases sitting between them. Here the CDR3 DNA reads TGTGCCAGCAGTGAACCGGGTAACGTAGGAAATCAGCCCCAGCATTTT. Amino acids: CASSEPGNVGNQPQHF. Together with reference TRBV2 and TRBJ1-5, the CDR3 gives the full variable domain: EPEVTQTPSHQVTQMGQEVILRCVPISNHLYFYWYRQILGQKVEFLVSFYNNEISEKSEIFDDQFSVERPDGSNFTLKIRSTKLEDSAMYFCASSEPGNVGNQPQHFGDGTRLSIL.

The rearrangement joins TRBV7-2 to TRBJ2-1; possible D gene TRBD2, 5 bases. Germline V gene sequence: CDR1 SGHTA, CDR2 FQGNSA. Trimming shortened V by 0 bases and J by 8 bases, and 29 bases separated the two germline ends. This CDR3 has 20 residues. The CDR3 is CASSLAIRSSQYSLADEQFF. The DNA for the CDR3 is TGTGCCAGCAGCTTAGCGATCCGATCATCCCAATACTCCCTAGCAGATGAGCAGTTCTTC.